This paragraph covers one TCR beta chain sequence. No cognate antigen has been identified for it. Base qualities are missing; no much larger clone stands one base away. This record belongs to a study of T cell responses to AZD1222 COVID-19 vaccine (dated by TCRdb to about 2021). Broadly, across the study: Because spike-specific TCR depth and breadth did not differ between the two schedules, AZD1222 recipients who got a second dose at roughly 4 weeks were pooled with those who got a second dose at roughly 12 weeks. Trial participants were enrolled by age into 18-55, 56-69 and 70-plus year subgroups, with 148, 28 and 57 TCR-sequenced participants respectively. TCR sequencing was performed for 230 to 250 trial participants, of whom approximately 200 were given two doses of AZD1222 and around 26 were given two doses of MenACWY control vaccine. The research as a whole found: No day 14 peak-response samples were available, so repertoires were characterized only after the peak T cell response. Most participants were white British and females outnumbered males, and the authors suggested that clonal diversity may have been underestimated. Spike-specific TCR breadth and depth rose significantly after two AZD1222 doses compared with day 0 and with MenACWY recipients. In the small 56-69-year group, the increase in depth fell short of significance, most likely because of low power. Epitopes outside the regions mutated in the B.1.351 and B.1.1.7 variants were reportedly recognized by nearly half of the unique spike-specific TCRs. Conclusions about previously exposed vaccinees are limited, since just six AZD1222 recipients were seropositive for SARS-CoV-2 at baseline. The whole spike protein was spanned by vaccine-associated CD4 TCRs, and dominant responses were seen in regions 160-218 and 743-854.

The CDR3 regions of human TCRbeta chains were subjected to immunosequencing. Per the original workflow: Repertoire TCRs were matched against a reference library of SARS-CoV-2-specific TCRs generated with the MIRA antigen-specificity platform. Breadth was defined as the fraction of unique TCRs that were SARS-CoV-2-associated, and depth was defined as the fraction of total T cells that were SARS-CoV-2-associated. Using the MIRA data, each spike-specific TCR was assigned both to the spike region to which the TCR was reactive and to a CD4 or CD8 class. Log10-transformed breadth and depth values were compared by one-way ANOVA with Sidak's multiple comparisons tests. TCRdb took this table from immuneACCESS and kept in-frame rearrangements with V and J called. Such tables lack part of the clones; where checked against another copy, unresolved V genes explain under half of the gap, and the rest is unexplained. The V and J calls and clone size were taken over from that table, and D and trimming were inferred from the DNA. The sample table shows 130,000 to 150,000 clones, and 90% to 95% are seen once. The top ten hold less than 2% of the sample.

The sample's time point, from its label and the paper: baseline before first vaccination. Samples from vaccinated people were obtained from the UK trials COV001 and COV002, which included a single-blind randomized controlled phase 2/3 trial of AZD1222 (ChAdOx1 nCoV-19) in healthy adults. For TCRbeta chain sequencing, PBMC samples were collected from trial participants at day 0 and at day 28 after the second dose. In the germline V gene, CDR1 corresponds to MNHEY and CDR2 to SVGAGI. The CDR3 starts with the cysteine, ends with the phenylalanine, and has 16 residues. Only CDR3 DNA remains: 48 bases, in frame from the first base. A distance of 18 bases separates the germline ends of V and J, which lose 0 bases and 6 bases respectively.

The chain uses TRBV6-5 and TRBJ2-7; TRBD1 could be the D gene, as 5 bases match. The sample consisted of peripheral blood, taken on day 0 of AZD1222 vaccination. The source of this sequence is an adult in good health. In nucleotides, the sequence is TGTGCCAGCAGTTACTCGATAGGGGCAGGGTCAGTCGAGCAGTACTTC. Its protein is CASSYSIGAGSVEQYF.